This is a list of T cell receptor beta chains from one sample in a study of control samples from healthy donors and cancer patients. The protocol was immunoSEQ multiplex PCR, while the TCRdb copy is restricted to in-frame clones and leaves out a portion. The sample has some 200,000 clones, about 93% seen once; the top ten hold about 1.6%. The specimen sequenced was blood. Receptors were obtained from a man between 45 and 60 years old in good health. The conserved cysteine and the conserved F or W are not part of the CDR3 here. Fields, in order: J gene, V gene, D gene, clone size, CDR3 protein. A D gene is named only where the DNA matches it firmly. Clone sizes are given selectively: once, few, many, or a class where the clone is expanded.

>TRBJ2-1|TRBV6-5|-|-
ASSYPGGRNEQF
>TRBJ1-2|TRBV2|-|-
ASSVGQAYGYT
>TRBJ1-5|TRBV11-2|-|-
ASSFGGGAGNQPQH
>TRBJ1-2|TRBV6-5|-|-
ASRPGTANYGYT
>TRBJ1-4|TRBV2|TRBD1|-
ASRATGVANEKLF
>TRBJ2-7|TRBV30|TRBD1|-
AWGDRAYEQY
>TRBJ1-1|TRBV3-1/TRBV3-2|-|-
ASSQKNTEAF
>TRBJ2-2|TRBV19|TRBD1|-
ASTLGQGPTGELF
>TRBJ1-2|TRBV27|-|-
ASSPPGKGGIVGYT
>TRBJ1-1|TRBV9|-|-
ASSVLGMNTEAF
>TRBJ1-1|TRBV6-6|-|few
ASSPESNTEAF
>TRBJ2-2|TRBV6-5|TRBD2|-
ASTSGGGTGELF
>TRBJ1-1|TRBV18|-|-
ASSPGSPNTEAF
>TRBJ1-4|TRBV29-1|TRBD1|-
SFYSGTGDEKLF
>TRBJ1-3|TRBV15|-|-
ATSRDSAAISGNTIY
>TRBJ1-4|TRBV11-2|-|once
ASSSIPTKGGEKLF
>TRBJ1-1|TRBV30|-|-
AWRTRGTEAF
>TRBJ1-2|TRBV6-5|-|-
ASYDFYGYT
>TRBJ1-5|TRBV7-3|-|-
ASSIRADQPQH
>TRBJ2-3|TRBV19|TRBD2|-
ASSGGGSRTDTQY
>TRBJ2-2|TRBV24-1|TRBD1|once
ATSDPYDRVNTGELF
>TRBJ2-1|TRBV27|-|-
ASSFQSSNEQF
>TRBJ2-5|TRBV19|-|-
ASRRDNGPQY
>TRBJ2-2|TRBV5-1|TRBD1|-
ASSPGTGSNTGELF
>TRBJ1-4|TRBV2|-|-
ASRAGPTNEKLF
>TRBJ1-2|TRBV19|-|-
ASTKWGQGSNYGYT
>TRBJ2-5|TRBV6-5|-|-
ASSYFAGGPTQY
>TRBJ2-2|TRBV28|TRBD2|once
ASSFLSGGYTGELF
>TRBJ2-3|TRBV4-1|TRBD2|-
ASSLLTSSGGSDTQY
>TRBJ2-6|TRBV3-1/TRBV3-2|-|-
ASSLTVANVLT
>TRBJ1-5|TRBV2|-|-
ASRRDASNQPQH
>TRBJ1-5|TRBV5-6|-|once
ASSLRTASLGQPQH
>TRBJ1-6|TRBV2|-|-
ASRPDMSYSPLH
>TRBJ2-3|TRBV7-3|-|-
ASSPGTSTDTQY
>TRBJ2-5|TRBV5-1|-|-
ASSLRRLEGQETQY
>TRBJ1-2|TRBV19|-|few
ASRDRLYGYT
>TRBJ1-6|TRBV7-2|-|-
ASSPSGTYNSPLH
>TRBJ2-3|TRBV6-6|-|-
ASSYGTAGTDTQY
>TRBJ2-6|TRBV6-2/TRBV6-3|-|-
ASSYGGTGANVLT
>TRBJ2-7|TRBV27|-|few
ASSSPGPGDEQY
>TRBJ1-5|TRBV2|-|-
ASSEEWMVQPQH
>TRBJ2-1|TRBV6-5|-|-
ASTSGQSSYNEQF
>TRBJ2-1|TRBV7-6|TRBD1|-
ASSTGVTSYNEQF
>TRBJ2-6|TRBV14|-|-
ASSQVWSSGANVLT
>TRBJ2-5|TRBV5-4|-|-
ASSYQGTQY
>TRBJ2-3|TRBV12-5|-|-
ASGLVKTGQAGADTQY
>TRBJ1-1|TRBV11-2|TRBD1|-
ASTRDRVAAF
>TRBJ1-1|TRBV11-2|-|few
ASSLEFTEAF
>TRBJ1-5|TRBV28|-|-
ASSPVSWGNQPQH